Listed here are 21 T cell receptor beta chains from one sample, sequenced in a study of siplizumab effects on memory and regulatory T cells. Assay used: immunoSEQ multiplex PCR; TCRdb lists only in-frame clones, some missing. The sample records about 100,000 clones, about 90% being singletons. Sequenced input: CD4+ T cells sorted from blood. The receptors were sampled from a human donor in good health.

This chain joins TRBV5-1 and TRBJ1-2; possibly TRBD1 for D (5 bases). Per germline, CDR1 SGHRS and CDR2 YFSETQ. The CDR3 consists of 17 residues. The V end lost 4 bases, the J end lost 3 bases, and 22 bases lay between the germline ends. The CDR3 coding sequence is TGCGCCAGCAGCGGGGGAGGTTTGTGGGCTGTGGACTATGGCTACACCTTC. Translation gives CASSGGGLWAVDYGYTF.

The chain employs TRBV12-5 and TRBJ2-7; TRBD1 aligns across 10 bases. The germline CDR1 and CDR2 sequences are LGHNT and FRNRAP. The length of the CDR3 is 13 residues. V gave up 9 bases and J gave up 3 bases; unmatched junction bases: 5. The CDR3 DNA is TGTGCTAGCCTAAGGGACAGGGGCTACGAGCAGTACTTC. Translation gives CASLRDRGYEQYF.

The chain couples TRBV6-5 to TRBJ1-1, with 10 bases fitting TRBD1. The CDR3 sequence is 12 residues long. J gave up 11 bases and V 10 bases, and 10 bases lay outside the gene matches. CDR1 is MNHEY, CDR2 SVGAGI, per germline. CDR3 region: CAIYQTGGMAFF. CDR3 sequence (DNA): TGTGCCATTTACCAGACAGGGGGCATGGCTTTCTTT.

The J gene is TRBJ1-5, the V gene TRBV7-8; D unresolved. The V gene lost 3 bases and the J gene lost 3 bases, with 6 bases spanning the gap. The germline V gene encodes CDR1 SGHVS and CDR2 FQNEAQ. The CDR3 totals 13 residues. Written as DNA, the CDR3 is TGTGCCAGCAGCTTTGCGGACAATCAGCCCCAGCATTTT. Its translation: CASSFADNQPQHF.

The V gene is TRBV5-4, the J gene TRBJ2-5; TRBD2 agrees at 8 bases. The CDR3 sequence is 15 residues long. From germline, CDR1 is SGHNT and CDR2 YYREEE (reference sequence). Trimming at V came to 2 bases and at J to 1 base, leaving 4 bases not matched to a gene. This chain's CDR3 is CASSLLAGTQETQYF. CDR3 bases: TGTGCCAGCAGCTTATTAGCGGGGACCCAAGAGACCCAGTACTTC.

DNA for the CDR3: TGTGCCAGCAGCCTCGGCGAGGGGTCCTACAATGAGCAGTTCTTC. Its translation: CASSLGEGSYNEQFF. J is TRBJ2-1 and V is TRBV7-7, with D perhaps matching TRBD1 or TRBD2 (5 bases each). This CDR3 is 15 amino acids long. Germline V gene data show CDR1 as SSHAT and CDR2 as FNYEAQ (reference sequence). V lost 5 bases to trimming and J lost 1 base, with 12 bases between them.

The chain uses TRBV2 and TRBJ2-3; D unresolved. From germline, CDR1 is SNHLY and CDR2 FYNNEI. The CDR3 loop spans 11 amino acids. Between the trimmed V and J ends, which lost 6 bases and 5 bases, there was a span of 6 bases. CDR3 DNA: TGTGCCAGCAGCCTCCGAGATACGCAGTATTTT. Translated: CASSLRDTQYF.

The chain combines TRBV5-1 with TRBJ1-4; D is perhaps TRBD1 (5 bases). The CDR3 contains 14 residues. V lost 2 bases and J lost 8, with 13 bases in between. Germline CDR1 is SGHRS and CDR2 is YFSETQ. Written as DNA, the CDR3 is TGCGCCAGCAGCTTCGGGCAGGGAGGAGAAAAACTGTTTTTT. Translated: CASSFGQGGEKLFF.

The chain has TRBV7-6 and TRBJ1-4; D perhaps matches TRBD1 (5 bases). The germline V gene encodes CDR1 SGHVS and CDR2 FNYEAQ. Between the trimmed V and J ends, which lost 4 bases and 8 bases, there was a span of 11 bases. This CDR3 region has 13 residues. CDR3: CASSSRGGEKLFF. DNA for the CDR3: TGTGCCAGCAGCTCCCGGGGGGGAGAAAAACTGTTTTTT.

The chain couples TRBV29-1 to TRBJ1-2, with D hard to call. CDR1 is SQVTM and CDR2 is ANQGSEA in the germline V gene. The CDR3 runs 14 residues. Trimming cost V 8 bases and J 0 bases, with 16 bases left between them. The CDR3 loop is CSTIGILANYGYTF. The CDR3 nucleotides read TGCAGCACAATTGGGATCCTCGCTAACTATGGCTACACCTTC.

This clone has just one count. This chain links TRBV21-1 with TRBJ1-1; the table gives TRBD1 as D, unverified against the DNA. TRBV21-1 is given as a pseudogene. This CDR3 has 12 residues. The CDR3 DNA sequence: TGTGCCAGCCCCCGAGGCAGGGATGAAGCTTTCTTT. Translation: CASPRGRDEAFF.

The V gene is TRBV28, the J gene TRBJ1-1; the D is unclear. Trimming stripped 1 base from V and 6 bases from J, with 15 bases between. CDR3 size: 15 residues. Germline V gene sequence: CDR1 MDHEN, CDR2 SYDVKM. The CDR3 DNA is TGTGCCAGCAGTTTATTTCCCGGGCAAAGGGCTGAAGCTTTCTTT. Amino acid sequence: CASSLFPGQRAEAFF.

The CDR3 bases are TGTGCCAGCAGCTCCCAACGCACCGAGGAGGCTTTCTTT. Its protein is CASSSQRTEEAFF. The chain is built from TRBV7-2 and TRBJ1-1; D ambiguous. This CDR3 region has 13 residues. The V end lost 4 bases, the J end lost 11 bases, and 17 bases lay between the germline ends. CDR1 and CDR2 (germline): SGHTA, FQGNSA.

The table lists this clone with a count of one. Written as DNA, the CDR3 is TGTGCCAGCAGTGAAGCCAGCAGCAATCAGCCCCAGCATTTT. Its translation: CASSEASSNQPQHF. The chain joins TRBV2 to TRBJ1-5; no definite D call. With 0 bases removed from V and 1 base from J, the gap between germline ends came to 4 bases. From germline, CDR1 is SNHLY and CDR2 FYNNEI. The CDR3 covers 14 residues.

The CDR3 DNA sequence: TGTGCCAGCAGTTTATACCCCGACAGGGGCGGCTCACCCCTCCACTTT. The encoded protein is CASSLYPDRGGSPLHF. V and J are TRBV27 and TRBJ1-6; TRBD1 aligns across 8 bases. The CDR3 has 16 amino acids. Germline CDR1 MNHEY, CDR2 SMNVEV (reference sequence). V was clipped by 1 base and J by 10 bases; unmatched bases: 9.

The chain joins TRBV6-5 to TRBJ2-7; D unclear. The V end lost 0 bases, the J end lost 5 bases, and 5 bases lay between the germline ends. The CDR3 is 12 residues long. Germline lookup yields CDR1 MNHEY and CDR2 SVGAGI. CDR3 sequence reads: CASSYSRNEQYF. Written as DNA, the CDR3 is TGTGCCAGCAGTTACTCGCGTAACGAGCAGTACTTC.

CDR3 in amino acids: CASSPRQPLMNTEAFF. CDR3 in DNA: TGTGCCAGCAGCCCCCGACAGCCATTAATGAACACTGAAGCTTTCTTT. The chain couples TRBV7-8 to TRBJ1-1, with D possibly being TRBD1 (5 bases). V lost 5 bases, J lost 0 bases, and 16 bases lay in between. Germline CDR1 SGHVS, CDR2 FQNEAQ. The CDR3 spans 16 residues.

This chain connects TRBV4-3 to TRBJ2-2; tentative D call: TRBD1 (5 bases). CDR3 length: 14 residues. Germline loops: CDR1 LGHNA, CDR2 YSLEER. Between the trimmed V and J ends, which lost 5 bases and 6 bases, there was a span of 13 bases. The CDR3 sequence: CASSVGHWAGELFF. CDR3 sequence (DNA): TGCGCCAGCAGCGTTGGACACTGGGCCGGGGAGCTGTTTTTT.

The rearrangement joins TRBV5-8 to TRBJ1-2; 8 bases fit TRBD1. Losses at the gene ends were 4 bases for V and 8 bases for J; bases not matched to a gene: 13. The CDR3 is 15 amino acids. The germline gives CDR1 SGHTS, CDR2 YDEGEE. The CDR3 region is CASSHPTGEVRGYTF. In DNA form, the CDR3 reads TGTGCCAGCAGCCATCCGACAGGGGAGGTTAGAGGCTACACCTTC.

This clone turned up a few times. The J gene is TRBJ2-3, the V gene TRBV5-6, with a possible D match to TRBD1 (5 bases). The CDR3 extends over 14 amino acids. The ends were cut back, 2 bases at V and 6 bases at J, with 13 bases in the middle. Germline loops: CDR1 SGHDT, CDR2 YYEEEE. The DNA of the CDR3 is TGTGCCAGCAGCTTAGGGGATGCGTGGGATACGCAGTATTTT. It codes for CASSLGDAWDTQYF. The variable domain in full, completed from reference TRBV5-6 and TRBJ2-3, reads DAGVTQSPTHLIKTRGQQVTLRCSPKSGHDTVSWYQQALGQGPQFIFQYYEEEERQRGNFPDRFSGHQFPNYSSELNVNALLLGDSALYLCASSLGDAWDTQYFGPGTRLTVL.

The chain couples TRBV20-1 to TRBJ1-1; possibly TRBD1 for D (5 bases). The CDR3 loop spans 11 amino acids. Trimming cost V 5 bases and J 3 bases, with 7 bases left between them. Germline CDR1 reads DFQATT; CDR2 reads SNEGSKA (reference sequence). The CDR3 DNA reads TGCAGTGCTCCGGGGGACACTGAAGCTTTCTTT. Protein product: CSAPGDTEAFF.